The 31 T cell receptor beta chains presented below share a single source sample, sequenced in a study of early T cells in non-severe SARS-CoV-2 infection. TCRdb redid the calling of the 5' RACE reads with MiXCR, one entry per CDR3 protein. The data show tens of thousands of distinct CDR3 sequences, about 8.9% seen once. Input material: whole blood. The receptor set was obtained from an adult who was a healthcare worker with PCR-confirmed SARS-CoV-2 infection or an uninfected control (not recorded which).

Only a few counts were recorded for this clonotype. The V gene is TRBV27, the J gene TRBJ2-3; the match to TRBD2 covers 10 bases. J lost 6 bases, V lost 2 bases, and 14 bases had no gene match. CDR1 and CDR2 (germline): MNHEY, SMNVEV (reference sequence). CDR3 length: 18 residues. The CDR3 sequence: CASSLPLAGEGVSDTQYF. DNA for the CDR3: TGTGCCAGCAGTTTACCCCTAGCGGGAGAGGGGGTTTCGGATACGCAGTATTTT.

The chain recombines TRBV7-2 with TRBJ2-3; 9 positions match TRBD1. The CDR3 runs to 14 residues. Germline V gene sequence: CDR1 SGHTA, CDR2 FQGNSA. V lost 5 bases and J lost 4; bases outside the gene matches: 4. CDR3 nucleotides: TGTGCCAGCAGCCCCGGACAGGGGCCAGATACGCAGTATTTT. It specifies CASSPGQGPDTQYF. Full variable domain (rest looked up from reference TRBV7-2 and TRBJ2-3): GAGVSQSPSNKVTEKGKDVELRCDPISGHTALYWYRQSLGQGLEFLIYFQGNSAPDKSGLPSDRFSAERTGGSVSTLTIQRTQQEDSAVYLCASSPGQGPDTQYFGPGTRLTVL.

V and J are TRBV11-2 and TRBJ2-7; 11 nucleotides line up with TRBD2. After removal of 5 bases from V and 3 bases from J, the junction contained 6 bases not matched to a gene. The germline CDR1 and CDR2 sequences are SGHAT and FQNNGV. The CDR3 consists of 15 residues. CDR3 residues: CASSPRLAGLYEQYF. The CDR3 nucleotides read TGTGCCAGCAGCCCCCGACTAGCGGGACTCTACGAGCAGTACTTC.

This clonotype was recorded many times. The gene calls are TRBV6-2 or TRBV6-3 and TRBJ2-1; D might be TRBD1 (7 bases). The CDR3 length is 15 residues. Trimming pared 7 bases from V and 3 bases from J, leaving 16 bases between. Germline V lookup: CDR1 MNHEY, CDR2 SVGEGT. The CDR3 nucleotides are TGTGCCAGCACCCACATCAGGGGGGTCTACAATGAGCAGTTCTTC. Translating it yields CASTHIRGVYNEQFF.

The V call is TRBV27, the J call TRBJ1-2; 9 bases are a match to TRBD1. CDR1 and CDR2 (germline): MNHEY, SMNVEV (reference sequence). V was clipped by 2 bases and J by 6 bases; unmatched bases: 13. This CDR3 has 17 amino acids. The CDR3 DNA follows: TGTGCCAGCAGTTTAACCCCCCTAGGGACAGGGAAGGATGGCTACACCTTC. It is translated as CASSLTPLGTGKDGYTF.

The V and J genes are TRBV29-1 and TRBJ2-1, with TRBD1 as a possible D gene (6 bases). The CDR3 is 12 residues long. The germline gives CDR1 SQVTM, CDR2 ANQGSEA. Between the trimmed V and J ends, which lost 1 base and 5 bases, there was a span of 6 bases. CDR3: CSVEGTDNEQFF. In DNA, the CDR3 is TGCAGCGTTGAAGGGACAGACAATGAGCAGTTCTTC.

This clonotype was counted at least ten times. The chain carries TRBV5-1 and TRBJ2-7; 10 nucleotides align to TRBD2. Looked up from germline, CDR1 is SGHRS and CDR2 is YFSETQ. V shed 4 bases and J 6 bases; nucleotides not matched to a gene: 13. The CDR3 runs to 16 residues. This CDR3 reads CASSKTTALAGVEQYF. The CDR3 bases are TGCGCCAGCAGCAAAACCACCGCGCTAGCGGGAGTCGAGCAGTACTTC.

V gene TRBV6-1 combines with J gene TRBJ2-5; 8 positions agree with TRBD2. The CDR3 spans 15 residues. Unmatched junction bases numbered 8, after V lost 6 bases and J lost 2 bases. Germline CDR1 MNHNS, CDR2 SASEGT. This CDR3 reads CASSPLAGHQETQYF. In DNA, the CDR3 is TGTGCCAGCAGCCCCCTAGCGGGCCATCAAGAGACCCAGTACTTC.

This clonotype appeared a few times. The genes are TRBV9 and TRBJ2-7; 10 positions agree with TRBD1. Looked up from germline, CDR1 is SGDLS and CDR2 is YYNGEE. After removal of 2 bases from V and 6 bases from J, the junction contained 5 bases not matched to a gene. This CDR3 is built from 14 residues. CDR3 DNA: TGTGCCAGCAGCGTTGGACAGGGGGTTTCCGAGCAGTACTTC. Protein sequence: CASSVGQGVSEQYF. The full variable domain, in which reference TRBV9 and TRBJ2-7 provide the parts outside the CDR3, is DSGVTQTPKHLITATGQRVTLRCSPRSGDLSVYWYQQSLDQGLQFLIQYYNGEERAKGNILERFSAQQFPDLHSELNLSSLELGDSALYFCASSVGQGVSEQYFGPGTRLTVT.

This clonotype has just one count. V gene TRBV29-1 combines with J gene TRBJ1-5, with D perhaps matching TRBD1 (6 bases). This CDR3 spans 13 amino acids. CDR1 and CDR2 (germline): SQVTM, ANQGSEA. Trimming shortened V by 7 bases and J by 7 bases, and 17 bases separated the two germline ends. The DNA of the CDR3 is TGCAGCGCGATGCTAGGACAGAGCCAGCCCCAGCATTTT. This gives the protein CSAMLGQSQPQHF.

This clonotype was observed many times. The chain recombines TRBV21-1 with TRBJ2-7; the table's D gene call, TRBD2, was not cross checked with the DNA. TRBV21-1 is flagged as a pseudogene. This CDR3 spans 19 amino acids. The CDR3: CASSAPLAGGPQHLYEQYF. The CDR3, as DNA: TGTGCCAGCAGCGCTCCCCTAGCGGGAGGGCCTCAACACCTCTACGAGCAGTACTTC.

The chain combines TRBV11-2 with TRBJ1-6; D unresolved. The CDR3 sequence is 14 residues long. CDR1 and CDR2 from the germline V gene are SGHAT and FQNNGV. Trimming took off 6 bases at V and 10 bases at J, with 16 bases between the two ends. This chain's CDR3 is CASRIGAASSPLHF. CDR3 nucleotide sequence: TGTGCCAGCAGGATCGGAGCGGCATCCTCACCCCTCCACTTT.

The rearrangement uses TRBV29-1 and TRBJ1-1; D unclear. Germline CDR1 and CDR2: SQVTM and ANQGSEA. The CDR3 is 14 amino acids. V lost 4 bases and J lost 0, with 12 bases in between. DNA of the CDR3: TGCAGCGTTGTGTACGGGAGCATGAACACTGAAGCTTTCTTT. It specifies CSVVYGSMNTEAFF.

As for this clonotype: A much larger clone lies one base from this, so it may be a read error. The chain links TRBV20-1 to TRBJ2-5; D call uncertain. The germline V gene has CDR1 DFQATT and CDR2 SNEGSKA (reference sequence). The CDR3 is 16 amino acids. V was cut by 3 bases and J by 1 base, with 18 bases left in between. CDR3 in DNA: TGCAGTGCTAGCGGGCGCCTGGGCGATACCCAAGAGACCCAGTACTTC. Amino acid sequence: CSASGRLGDTQETQYF.

V gene TRBV7-2 combines with J gene TRBJ1-6; unclear D gene. V was pared by 1 base and J by 10 bases, with 8 bases between. Germline values: CDR1 SGHTA, CDR2 FQGNSA. The CDR3 consists of 13 residues. CDR3 amino acids: CASSLDGFSPLHF. CDR3 sequence (DNA): TGTGCCAGCAGCTTAGATGGCTTCTCACCCCTCCACTTT.

This clonotype occurred once. This may be a read error, as it is one base from a much larger clone. Here the CDR3 omits its conserved ending phenylalanine or tryptophan, so a read error is the likely source. The chain is built from TRBV2 and TRBJ1-1; D call uncertain. Per germline, CDR1 SNHLY and CDR2 FYNNEI. V lost 5 bases and J lost 1, with 8 bases in between. The CDR3 length is 13 residues. The CDR3 here is CASSLRGNTEAFS. The CDR3 DNA follows: TGTGCCAGCAGTCTCCGGGGGAACACTGAAGCTTTCTCT.

The table lists this clonotype with many counts. The DNA for the CDR3 is TGTGCCAGCAGTCGAACAGGTGAAGCTTTCTTT. Translated, it gives CASSRTGEAFF. The J gene is TRBJ1-1, the V gene TRBV7-2, with D maybe TRBD1 (5 bases). Trimming pared 6 bases from V and 7 bases from J, leaving 9 bases between. The CDR3 loop spans 11 amino acids. The germline V gene encodes CDR1 SGHTA and CDR2 FQGNSA.

This clonotype was found many times. V is TRBV28 and J is TRBJ1-5, with TRBD1 matching over 7 bases. Unmatched junction bases numbered 3, after V lost 1 base and J lost 6 bases. CDR3 length: 14 amino acids. Germline CDR1 reads MDHEN; CDR2 reads SYDVKM. The CDR3 DNA sequence: TGTGCCAGCAGTTTATCCGACAGGGTTCAGCCCCAGCATTTT. This translates into CASSLSDRVQPQHF.

In this sample, this clonotype turned up many times. V usage is TRBV20-1 and J usage is TRBJ2-2; 9 positions agree with TRBD1. Germline V CDR1 and CDR2: DFQATT, SNEGSKA (reference sequence). The CDR3 length is 16 residues. V was clipped by 0 bases and J by 5 bases; unmatched bases: 7. CDR3 residues: CSARDAGTGRTGELFF. The DNA of the CDR3 is TGCAGTGCTAGAGATGCCGGGACAGGGCGGACCGGGGAGCTGTTTTTT.

This clonotype was found many times. The chain combines TRBV4-1 with TRBJ2-5, with D perhaps assigned TRBD1 or TRBD2 (6 bases each). Trimming shortened V by 1 base and J by 5 bases, and 14 bases separated the two germline ends. The CDR3 totals 15 residues. The germline V gene encodes CDR1 MGHRA and CDR2 YSYEKL. CDR3 DNA: TGCGCCAGCAGCCAAGCCCCGGGGGCGCGGGAGACCCAGTACTTC. Protein: CASSQAPGARETQYF.

Ten or more counts support this clonotype. V and J are TRBV19 and TRBJ1-5; 10 bases match TRBD1. Per germline, CDR1 LNHDA and CDR2 SQIVND (reference sequence). This CDR3 spans 15 amino acids. Trimming cost V 7 bases and J 5 bases; bases outside gene matches: 8. The CDR3 sequence is CASTRTGTGDQPQHF. The CDR3 nucleotides are TGTGCCAGTACCAGGACCGGGACAGGGGATCAGCCCCAGCATTTT.

This clonotype has ten or more counts. The chain combines TRBV11-2 with TRBJ1-2, with a tentative D call TRBD1 (5 bases). V lost 6 bases and J lost 4, with 18 bases in between. The germline CDR1 and CDR2 sequences are SGHAT and FQNNGV. This CDR3 contains 15 residues. CDR3: CASRAPGASFYGYTF. CDR3 nucleotides: TGTGCCAGCAGAGCCCCCGGGGCTTCTTTCTATGGCTACACCTTC.

This clonotype has ten or more counts. The chain couples TRBV19 to TRBJ1-1, with D hard to call. CDR1 and CDR2 from the germline V gene are LNHDA and SQIVND (reference sequence). The length of the CDR3 is 14 residues. V lost 2 bases to trimming and J lost 2 bases, with 9 bases between them. CDR3 nucleotides: TGTGCCAGTAGTATACATTGGGCTAACACTGAAGCTTTCTTT. Its translation is CASSIHWANTEAFF.

The V and J genes are TRBV28 and TRBJ2-5; D remains ambiguous. The V end was cut by 7 bases, the J end by 5 bases, with 17 bases between. CDR1 is MDHEN and CDR2 is SYDVKM in the germline V gene. The CDR3 consists of 14 residues. CDR3 coding DNA: TGTGCCAGCAAAATTCCGGGCCCCGGGGAGACCCAGTACTTC. Translated: CASKIPGPGETQYF.

This clonotype appeared a few times. This chain links TRBV13 with TRBJ2-7, with a weak D call TRBD1 (6 bases). This CDR3 contains 15 residues. In germline, CDR1 is PRHDT, CDR2 FYEKMQ (reference sequence). Trimming shortened V by 6 bases and J by 2 bases, and 17 bases separated the two germline ends. The CDR3 protein is CASSPGTPAAYEQYF. The CDR3 DNA is TGTGCCAGCAGTCCCGGGACACCGGCGGCCTACGAGCAGTACTTC.

This clonotype was recorded many times. The chain joins TRBV6-2 or TRBV6-3 to TRBJ2-3, with TRBD1 identical over 8 bases. CDR3 length equals 15 residues. With V trimmed by 6 bases and J by 0 bases, 5 bases remained unmatched. CDR1 is MNHEY, CDR2 SVGEGT, per germline. CDR3 DNA: TGTGCCAGCAGCCCCGGGACAGGCAGCACAGATACGCAGTATTTT. Its protein product is CASSPGTGSTDTQYF.

This clonotype was observed at least ten times. V is TRBV6-5 and J is TRBJ2-5; 7 bases fit TRBD1. V lost 0 bases and J lost 4; bases outside the gene matches: 5. CDR3 length: 15 amino acids. The germline gives CDR1 MNHEY, CDR2 SVGAGI. Here the CDR3 reads CASSYSHRGRETQYF. The CDR3 region has the DNA TGTGCCAGCAGTTACTCACACAGGGGTAGAGAGACCCAGTACTTC.

This clonotype came up many times. The chain carries TRBV13 and TRBJ1-2; D gene ambiguous. Germline CDR1 is PRHDT and CDR2 is FYEKMQ (reference sequence). V was cut by 0 bases and J by 8 bases, with 10 bases left in between. The CDR3 loop spans 13 amino acids. The CDR3 DNA reads TGTGCCAGCAGCTTAGGCAAGGGCCGCGGCTACACCTTC. This translates into CASSLGKGRGYTF.

This chain links TRBV2 with TRBJ1-1, with D perhaps TRBD1 (6 bases). The V gene's germline CDR1 is SNHLY and CDR2 FYNNEI. V was clipped by 6 bases and J by 6 bases, with 14 bases between them. The CDR3 runs to 13 residues. The CDR3 nucleotides read TGTGCCAGCAGCTACAGGGTTTTTCCTGAAGCTTTCTTT. It specifies CASSYRVFPEAFF.

This clonotype was counted at least ten times. The genes are TRBV19 and TRBJ1-2; 9 positions agree with TRBD1. CDR1 and CDR2 from the germline V gene are LNHDA and SQIVND (reference sequence). Trimming cost V 6 bases and J 2 bases; bases outside gene matches: 7. CDR3 length: 15 amino acids. The CDR3 nucleotides are TGTGCCAGTAGATTATCGACAGGGGGGAACTATGGCTACACCTTC. Residues: CASRLSTGGNYGYTF.

This clonotype was counted only a few times. V gene TRBV24-1 combines with J gene TRBJ2-1, with a tentative D call TRBD2 (6 bases). With 3 bases removed from V and 6 bases from J, the gap between germline ends came to 17 bases. The germline V gene encodes CDR1 KGHDR and CDR2 SFDVKD. The CDR3 totals 16 residues. The CDR3 protein is CATSDPFAVAVNEQFF. The CDR3 DNA follows: TGTGCCACCAGTGATCCCTTCGCGGTAGCGGTCAATGAGCAGTTCTTC.